A selection of T cell receptor beta chains follows, all from one sample in a study of blood T cell repertoires in COVID-19. The protocol was immunoSEQ multiplex PCR, while the TCRdb copy is restricted to in-frame clones and leaves out a portion. The table includes over 45,000 clones, around four fifths detected once. Sequenced: peripheral blood. These receptors were obtained from a man in his forties or fifties with acute or convalescent COVID-19. The CDR3 runs from the conserved cysteine through the conserved F or W. A D gene is named only where the DNA matches it firmly. Clone size appears in some rows only: once, few, many, or a class for an expanded clone.

j_call clone_size v_call d_call cdr3_nt cdr3_aa
TRBJ1-1 . TRBV28 . TGTGCCAGCAGTTTAAGGGGGGGGGCGAACACTGAAGCTTTCTTT CASSLRGGANTEAFF
TRBJ1-2 . TRBV27 TRBD1 TGTGCCAGCAGCCCAGGGGGTTATGGCTACACCTTC CASSPGGYGYTF
TRBJ2-5 . TRBV4-1 . TGCGCCAGCAGCCAAGAGGGGGGGGGCCGCCAAGAGACCCAGTACTTC CASSQEGGGRQETQYF
TRBJ2-5 . TRBV9 . TGTGCCAGCAGCCCTGGGGCTGGCGGGACCCAGTACTTC CASSPGAGGTQYF
TRBJ2-5 . TRBV15 . TGTGCCACCAGCCAGACAGATACTCAAGAGACCCAGTACTTC CATSQTDTQETQYF
TRBJ1-6 . TRBV7-3 TRBD1 TGTGCCAGCAGCTTAACCGGGACAGGGGGAGAATCACCCCTCCACTTT CASSLTGTGGESPLHF
TRBJ1-2 . TRBV12-2 . TGTGCAAGTCGCCTATCGGGACAGCTCTATGGCTACACCTTC CASRLSGQLYGYTF
TRBJ2-5 . TRBV18 . TGTGCCAGCTCGGAGGGTTGGGAGACCCAGTACTTC CASSEGWETQYF
TRBJ1-1 . TRBV19 . TGTGCCAGTAGTACCCAGGAGGGCACTGAAGCTTTCTTT CASSTQEGTEAFF
TRBJ2-7 . TRBV6-1 . TGTGCCAGCAGTGAAGCGGGGGGTCCCTACGAGCAGTACTTC CASSEAGGPYEQYF
TRBJ1-2 . TRBV7-8 TRBD1 TGTGCCAGCAGCTTACGTGGGACAGGGAATGGCTACACCTTC CASSLRGTGNGYTF
TRBJ1-1 . TRBV10-1 . TGCGCCAGCAGTGAGCTGGTGAGAGGGAACACTGAAGCTTTCTTT CASSELVRGNTEAFF
TRBJ1-3 . TRBV2 . TGTGCCAGCAGGGACAACCGGGACACCATATATTTT CASRDNRDTIYF
TRBJ2-7 once TRBV24-1 TRBD1 TGTGCCACCAGTGACTCGTTCGGACAGGACTACGAGCAGTACTTC CATSDSFGQDYEQYF
TRBJ1-6 few TRBV10-3 . TGTGCCATCAGTGAGGGACATCAGTCTCCCCTCCACTTT CAISEGHQSPLHF
TRBJ2-2 . TRBV30 . TGTGCCTGGAGGGTCGCGTTAACCGGGGAGCTGTTTTTT CAWRVALTGELFF
TRBJ2-7 . TRBV5-6 TRBD1 TGTGCCAGCAGCTGGGACAGCCGATACGAGCAGTACTTC CASSWDSRYEQYF
TRBJ1-5 once TRBV4-1 . TGCGCCAGCAGCCAAGAAGGGAGGGATGATCAGCCCCAGCATTTT CASSQEGRDDQPQHF
TRBJ1-2 . TRBV7-9 . TGTGCCAGCAGAGGACAGCAGGGAGATGGCTACACCTTC CASRGQQGDGYTF
TRBJ1-2 . TRBV9 . TGTGCCAGCAGCGTAGGAGGATCCATCGGCTATGGCTACACCTTC CASSVGGSIGYGYTF
TRBJ2-7 . TRBV7-8 TRBD1 TGTGCCAGCAGCCCCTCAGGGACAGGTTTGGAGCAGTACTTC CASSPSGTGLEQYF
TRBJ2-3 . TRBV5-1 TRBD1 TGCGCCAGCAGCACGGACCCCGGGACAGGACTCACAGATACGCAGTATTTT CASSTDPGTGLTDTQYF
TRBJ2-1 . TRBV11-2 . TGTGCCAGCAGCTTAGTGCAAGGCTTGCGGGAGCAGTTCTTC CASSLVQGLREQFF
TRBJ2-2 . TRBV3-1/TRBV3-2 . TGTGCCAGCAGCCCTATTATGACTACAGGGACCGGGGAGCTGTTTTTT CASSPIMTTGTGELFF
TRBJ2-5 . TRBV7-3 TRBD2 TGTGCCAGCAGCTTCGGAGCGGGACAAGAGACCCAGTACTTC CASSFGAGQETQYF
TRBJ1-4 . TRBV20-1 . TGCAGTGCGGAGAGGGGGGAAAAACTGTTTTTT CSAERGEKLFF
TRBJ1-2 . TRBV2 . TGTGCCAGCACGAGGGGTAGTCAGGGGTTCTATGGCTACACCTTC CASTRGSQGFYGYTF
TRBJ1-2 . TRBV3-1/TRBV3-2 . TGTGCCAGCAGCCCCCTCTGGGCAGTTGCCTATGGCTACACCTTC CASSPLWAVAYGYTF
TRBJ2-3 . TRBV6-6 TRBD2 TGTGCCAGCAGTTACCAGCGGGGGGAGAGAAATACGCAGTATTTT CASSYQRGERNTQYF
TRBJ1-1 . TRBV11-2 . TGTGCCAGCAGCGGTACAGGGTCATTTGCTGAAGCTTTCTTT CASSGTGSFAEAFF
TRBJ1-1 . TRBV14 . TGTGCCAGCAGCCAAGGGCCCCTAGGGGCCTCGGAAGCTTTCTTT CASSQGPLGASEAFF
TRBJ1-5 . TRBV9 . TGTGCCAGCAGCGTAGGAGACAGGAGCAATCAGCCCCAGCATTTT CASSVGDRSNQPQHF
TRBJ1-5 . TRBV19 TRBD1 TGTGCCAGTAGTCCCTGGACAGGGGAGGGACTTCAGCCCCAGCATTTT CASSPWTGEGLQPQHF
TRBJ1-6 few TRBV5-1 TRBD1 TGCGCCAGCAGCAGTACCGGACAGGGCTCACCCCTCCACTTT CASSSTGQGSPLHF
TRBJ1-1 . TRBV10-1 . TGCGCCAGCAGTGATTACGCCCTCGGGGACACTGAAGCTTTCTTT CASSDYALGDTEAFF
TRBJ1-1 . TRBV29-1 . TGCAGCGTTGCCAGGGGTTCGAACACTGAAGCTTTCTTT CSVARGSNTEAFF
TRBJ1-2 few TRBV18 . TGTGCCAGCTCACCACAGAGATTCTATGGCTACACCTTC CASSPQRFYGYTF
TRBJ1-6 . TRBV27 TRBD1 TGTGCCAGCAATAGACAGGGCCCTAATTCACCCCTCCACTTT CASNRQGPNSPLHF
TRBJ1-1 . TRBV4-3 . TGCGCCAGCAGCCAACGGGGGGCGAGTGCATTGAACACTGAAGCTTTCTTT CASSQRGASALNTEAFF
TRBJ2-2 . TRBV24-1 . TGTGCCACCAGTGAGGCTGGACAGGAGGGAACCGGGGAGCTGTTTTTT CATSEAGQEGTGELFF
TRBJ1-4 . TRBV19 . TGTGCCAGTAGTATGATGTTCGGAGTCGGGCTGTTTTTT CASSMMFGVGLFF
TRBJ2-4 . TRBV11-3 . TGTGCCAGCAGCTTAGATTCAACAGCGGAACTAGGAGAAAACATTCAGTACTTC CASSLDSTAELGENIQYF
TRBJ2-3 . TRBV4-1 TRBD2 TGCGCCAGCAGCCTCGGGGGGGGGCCCGCAGATACGCAGTATTTT CASSLGGGPADTQYF
TRBJ1-1 . TRBV14 TRBD1 TGTGCCAGCAGCCTGGGACAGTTGAACACTGAAGCTTTCTTT CASSLGQLNTEAFF
TRBJ2-5 . TRBV24-1 . TGTGCCACCAGTGACCCGGACACGTACGAAGAGACCCAGTACTTC CATSDPDTYEETQYF
TRBJ2-1 . TRBV4-3 TRBD2 TGCGCCAGCAGCCAAGAGGGACTAGTCAACAATGAGCAGTTCTTC CASSQEGLVNNEQFF
TRBJ1-1 . TRBV15 . TGTGCCACCAGCCCCATACGAGGCTCAGCTTTCTTT CATSPIRGSAFF
TRBJ2-2 . TRBV5-4 TRBD1 TGTGCCAGCAGCTCGGGACAGGGGAGTAACGGGGAGCTGTTTTTT CASSSGQGSNGELFF
TRBJ2-7 . TRBV6-6 TRBD1 TGTGCCAGCAGACAGGGGATCTACGAGCAGTACTTC CASRQGIYEQYF
TRBJ1-5 . TRBV3-1/TRBV3-2 . TGTGCCAGCAGCCAAGAGGGAGGGAATCAGCCCCAGCATTTT CASSQEGGNQPQHF
TRBJ2-5 . TRBV19 TRBD2 TGTGCCAGTAGTATAGAAGCGGGGGACCAGTACTTC CASSIEAGDQYF
TRBJ1-1 . TRBV2 . TGTGCCAGCAGTGAGGGCAGTGGGGCTTTCTTT CASSEGSGAFF